This T cell receptor (beta chain) is from a study of shared clonotypes between healthy human individuals (dated by TCRdb to the early 2020s). Background for the entire study: Three men and a couple of women, aged 18 to 49 years, made up the cohort. For each donor, CD4 naive and CD4 memory were each given three plates, CD8 naive was given two plates, and CD8 memory was given one plate. Libraries were prepared and TCR repertoires were sequenced by different laboratories using diverse techniques, in order to increase sequencing depth and limit assay-specific biases. To estimate repertoire size and how much clonotype sharing occurs between individuals, the study deeply sequenced the blood TCR repertoires of five healthy adults. Leukapheresis yielded between about 0.94 and 8.9 billion PBMCs per donor.

Donors were healthy HIV-negative adults with no recently reported acute infections or vaccinations. All donors were Caucasian adults living in Nashville, Tennessee, USA. CD4+ T cells were enriched through magnetic negative selection, after which naive cells were positively selected on CD45RA and the remaining negative fraction served as the memory subset. Blood was obtained by leukapheresis, after which PBMCs were separated by Ficoll-Histopaque density gradient centrifugation and cryopreserved in liquid nitrogen vapor phase. Analytical flow cytometry was used to check the purity and quantity of every magnetically sorted T cell population. From each sorted fraction, genomic DNA was isolated and quantified by UV absorbance on a Nanodrop 2000c. Using the deep immunoSEQ assay, multiplex PCR amplified TCR CDR3 regions from genomic DNA. For each cell subset, the extracted genomic DNA was distributed evenly across all wells of several immunoSEQ 96-well plates, and each plate served as one replicate. For sorted subsets, approximately 0.2 ug of genomic DNA, equivalent to tens of thousands of T cell genomes, went into each replicate PCR. Purified libraries were measured with a Qubit 3.0 fluorometer, size-checked on a Bioanalyzer 2100, and measured again with the KAPA Library Quantification kit. Every immunoSEQ 96-well plate was sequenced on a dedicated single-read 150-cycle Illumina NextSeq 550 flow cell. The study's own analysis went as follows. Because the immunoSEQ output included only junctional sequences and no quality scores, the filtering could not be the same as the filtering used for full-length reads. Sequences were annotated with PyIR, a Python wrapper for IgBLAST v1.9, and V/J genes and CDR3 were assigned using IMGT germline references. Reads were filtered out if the reads had weak V/J assignments (E-value above 1e-6), no CDR3, stop codons, out-of-frame junctions, or ambiguous translated residues. V3J clonotypes were defined by identical inferred V gene, J gene, and CDR3 amino acid sequence. The percentage overlap between two repertoires was calculated by dividing the number of shared unique clonotypes by the size of the smaller repertoire. Repertoire richness was assessed with RTK rarefaction, the Chao1 estimator, and Recon v2.1 estimates of unobserved clonotypes. For all TCRbeta clonotypes obtained by the gDNA method from a handful of donors, generation probabilities were computed with OLGA. TCRdb carries this immuneACCESS record with in-frame sequences only. Its versions omit some clonotypes, under half of them owing to an unresolved V gene in the studies checked, with the rest unexplained. The D gene and trimming were derived from the DNA, and the V and J assignments and clone size from that table. The sample contains over 1.4 million clones, roughly 96% of them found a single time. Over 1% of the sample comes from the top ten.

To note about this clone: Which antigen it targets is not known. Per-base qualities were not stored, and no clone one base away is much larger.

General conclusions and limits of the study: Larger estimated clonotype richness was generally found for naive subsets than for memory subsets. Sampling was limited to blood, and TCR repertoires in tissue likely differ from TCR repertoires in blood. Pairwise subsampling led to the expectation that sequencing depth would affect the degree of clonotype sharing among donors. When a handful of donors were compared, the shared fraction of clonotypes was about 5% for naive CD4, more than 3% for naive CD8, more than 2% for memory CD4, and 0.4% for memory CD8. Higher generation probabilities were observed for clonotypes shared by all four sorted-subset donors than for non-shared clonotypes. The small number of donors limited the genetic and exposure-history diversity represented. Rarefaction of sorted-subset datasets indicated incomplete sequencing despite the large sequencing depth.

CDR1 LNHDA and CDR2 SQIVND were looked up in the germline V gene (reference sequence). Spanning cysteine to phenylalanine, the CDR3 consists of 13 amino acids. Here the CDR3 DNA is all that survives: 39 bases in frame from base 1. The trim is 5 bases for V and 4 bases for J, with a gap of 12 bases between the germline ends. The V and J genes are TRBV19 and TRBJ2-7; perhaps TRBD2 is the D gene, with 5 bases matching. Sample: naive CD4+ T cells sorted from blood. In light of the paper, this sample's cell subset or site label describes: CD45RA+ positively selected. The source is a man aged 30 to 45 in good health. This receptor carries the CDR3 CASSVDWLYEQYF. The sequence in DNA is TGTGCCAGTAGTGTGGACTGGTTGTACGAGCAGTACTTC. Full variable domain (CDR3 extended with the reference TRBV19 and TRBJ2-7 proteins): DGGITQSPKYLFRKEGQNVTLSCEQNLNHDAMYWYRQDPGQGLRLIYYSQIVNDFQKGDIAEGYSVSREKKESFPLTVTSAQKNPTAFYLCASSVDWLYEQYFGPGTRLTVT.